The rows below give T cell receptor beta chains drawn from one sample of a study of T cell responses to AZD1222 COVID-19 vaccine. Assay used: immunoSEQ multiplex PCR; TCRdb lists only in-frame clones, some missing. The sample has 70,000 to 95,000 clones, about 91% seen once. The specimen comprised peripheral blood, sampled 28 days after the second AZD1222 dose. All receptors come from an adult who received the AZD1222 COVID-19 vaccine. The CDR3 runs from the conserved cysteine through the conserved F or W. A D gene is named only where the DNA matches it firmly. Rows give clone size only sometimes, using once, few, many, or a class for an expanded clone.

V,size,J,D,CDR3,DNA
TRBV27,few,TRBJ2-7,TRBD2,CASSQRLAGGEQYF,TGTGCCAGCAGCCAAAGACTAGCGGGAGGTGAGCAGTACTTC
TRBV29-1,.,TRBJ1-2,.,CSVDLGGSYGYTF,TGCAGCGTTGATCTGGGCGGGTCTTATGGCTACACCTTC
TRBV7-3,few,TRBJ2-6,.,CASSPTPGANVLTF,TGTGCCAGCAGCCCTACGCCTGGGGCCAACGTCCTGACTTTC
TRBV11-1,.,TRBJ2-1,.,CASSFGDPDNEQFF,TGTGCCAGCAGCTTTGGGGACCCAGACAATGAGCAGTTCTTC
TRBV30,.,TRBJ1-3,TRBD1,CAWSGGQTIYF,TGTGCCTGGAGTGGGGGACAGACCATATATTTT
TRBV7-3,.,TRBJ2-7,.,CASALVATSYEQYF,TGTGCCAGCGCCCTTGTTGCGACCTCCTACGAGCAGTACTTC
TRBV18,.,TRBJ2-1,.,CASSPPEASYNEQFF,TGTGCCAGCTCACCACCGGAAGCTTCGTACAATGAGCAGTTCTTC
TRBV6-2/TRBV6-3,.,TRBJ2-4,.,CASSYSQGTKNIQYF,TGTGCCAGCAGTTACAGCCAGGGTACCAAAAACATTCAGTACTTC
TRBV2,.,TRBJ1-6,.,CASRTGPSTPLHF,TGTGCCAGCAGGACCGGGCCAAGTACACCCCTCCACTTT
TRBV19,few,TRBJ2-5,.,CASTPTRGGTQYF,TGTGCCAGTACCCCGACTAGAGGGGGGACCCAGTACTTC
TRBV5-6,.,TRBJ2-4,TRBD1,CASSLSGQGWGIQYF,TGTGCCAGCAGCTTGTCGGGACAGGGATGGGGCATTCAGTACTTC
TRBV19,once,TRBJ2-7,TRBD2,CASSPLAGGNYEQYF,TGTGCCAGTAGTCCCCTAGCGGGAGGAAACTACGAGCAGTACTTC
TRBV18,.,TRBJ2-7,.,CASSPGSREQYF,TGTGCCAGCTCACCGGGCTCGCGGGAGCAGTACTTC
TRBV7-9,.,TRBJ2-7,TRBD2,CASSGTGTSGTYEQYF,TGTGCCAGCAGCGGAACGGGGACTAGCGGGACCTACGAGCAGTACTTC
TRBV19,.,TRBJ2-2,.,CASSRGNPGVTGELFF,TGTGCCAGTAGTAGGGGGAACCCCGGGGTCACCGGGGAGCTGTTTTTT
TRBV7-2,.,TRBJ2-1,TRBD1,CASSAGQGSGEQFF,TGTGCCAGCAGCGCGGGACAGGGAAGTGGTGAGCAGTTCTTC
TRBV7-9,.,TRBJ2-3,.,CASKLGTDTQYF,TGTGCCAGCAAACTCGGCACAGATACGCAGTATTTT
TRBV6-5,.,TRBJ2-7,TRBD2,CASRDAGGYEQYF,TGTGCCAGCAGGGACGCGGGGGGCTACGAGCAGTACTTC
TRBV28,.,TRBJ2-1,.,CASSLPTRRERYNEQFF,TGTGCCAGCAGTTTACCCACCAGGAGGGAGCGATACAATGAGCAGTTCTTC
TRBV27,.,TRBJ2-5,TRBD1,CASSRQGERETQYF,TGTGCCAGCAGCCGACAGGGGGAACGAGAGACCCAGTACTTC
TRBV5-4,.,TRBJ2-3,.,CASSWGSDADTQYF,TGTGCCAGCAGCTGGGGGTCGGACGCAGATACGCAGTATTTT
TRBV3-1/TRBV3-2,.,TRBJ1-4,.,CASSQDRDGATNEKLFF,TGTGCCAGCAGCCAAGATCGGGACGGTGCAACTAATGAAAAACTGTTTTTT
TRBV11-2,.,TRBJ2-7,TRBD2,CASSSGTSGIYEQYF,TGTGCCAGCAGCTCCGGGACTAGCGGGATCTACGAGCAGTACTTC
TRBV28,.,TRBJ1-2,.,CASRELGSDGYTF,TGTGCCAGCAGGGAATTAGGGAGTGATGGCTACACCTTC
TRBV10-1,.,TRBJ2-1,TRBD2,CASSDHGLANNEQFF,TGCGCCAGCAGTGATCACGGACTAGCTAACAATGAGCAGTTCTTC
TRBV12-3/TRBV12-4,.,TRBJ2-3,.,CASSLTGSDTQYF,TGTGCCAGCAGTTTGACAGGTTCTGATACGCAGTATTTT
TRBV11-1,.,TRBJ2-1,.,CASSLVQVSSYNEQFF,TGTGCCAGCAGCCTAGTCCAGGTCAGCTCCTACAATGAGCAGTTCTTC
TRBV2,.,TRBJ2-3,TRBD2,CASSERPSGGGDTQYF,TGTGCCAGCAGTGAGCGACCAAGCGGGGGCGGAGATACGCAGTATTTT
TRBV6-4,once,TRBJ1-6,.,CASSVTPGNSPLHF,TGTGCCAGCAGTGTTACCCCCGGGAATTCACCCCTCCACTTT
TRBV24-1,.,TRBJ1-2,.,CATSDTGIYGYTF,TGTGCCACCAGTGATACAGGGATCTATGGCTACACCTTC
TRBV27,.,TRBJ1-6,TRBD1,CASSRRDRASSPLHF,TGTGCCAGCAGCCGCCGGGACAGGGCATCCTCACCCCTCCACTTT
TRBV7-9,.,TRBJ2-4,TRBD1,CASSLDRGRDIQYF,TGTGCCAGCAGCCTAGACAGGGGCAGGGACATTCAGTACTTC